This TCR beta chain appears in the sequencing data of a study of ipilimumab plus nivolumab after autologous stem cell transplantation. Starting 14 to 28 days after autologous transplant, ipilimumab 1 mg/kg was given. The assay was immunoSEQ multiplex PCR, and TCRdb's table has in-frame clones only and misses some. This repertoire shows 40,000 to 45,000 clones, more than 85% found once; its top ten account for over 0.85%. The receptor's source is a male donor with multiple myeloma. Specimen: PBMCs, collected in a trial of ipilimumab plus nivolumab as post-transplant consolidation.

The CDR3 sequence is CASRASGGPNEKLFF. Here the CDR3 DNA reads TGTGCCAGCAGGGCATCAGGGGGCCCGAATGAAAAACTGTTTTTT. This sequence joins TRBV28 and TRBJ1-4; 8 bases are shared with TRBD1. The germline V gene encodes CDR1 MDHEN and CDR2 SYDVKM. Trimming took 6 bases from V and 5 from J; bases not matched to a gene: 8. The CDR3 is made up of 15 amino acids.